Listed below are T cell receptor beta chains from one sample, sequenced in a study of T cell responses to AZD1222 COVID-19 vaccine. Method: immunoSEQ multiplex PCR; TCRdb's copy keeps in-frame clones and lacks some. The sample includes some 110,000 clones, more than 70% of them seen just once. Source: peripheral blood, taken 28 days after the second AZD1222 dose. The receptors were sampled from an adult who received the AZD1222 COVID-19 vaccine. Each CDR3 is given with its conserved first and last residue.

j_gene | v_gene | CDR3aa
TRBJ1-5 | TRBV19 | CASSQSNQPQHF
TRBJ2-1 | TRBV10-3 | CAISDGGKTPYNEQFF
TRBJ1-2 | TRBV30 | CAWSRIANYGYTF
TRBJ2-6 | TRBV5-5 | CASSLDAVGGANVLTF
TRBJ2-7 | TRBV15 | CATSKGGLASHEQYF
TRBJ1-1 | TRBV7-9 | CASSLAGYSTEAFF
TRBJ2-2 | TRBV6-6 | CASSPRQITNTGELFF
TRBJ1-5 | TRBV5-6 | CASSLDRAQPQHF
TRBJ2-1 | TRBV4-1 | CASSQGGGDDPFF
TRBJ2-5 | TRBV6-5 | CASRSRPDGTQYF
TRBJ2-7 | TRBV27 | CASSLLAGSYEQYF
TRBJ1-4 | TRBV19 | CASSKGFGTNEKLFF
TRBJ2-3 | TRBV5-1 | CASSLNAGGSTDTQYF
TRBJ1-1 | TRBV14 | CASSHGGGGNTEAFF
TRBJ2-2 | TRBV21-1 | CASSPRTGGFGELFF
TRBJ1-1 | TRBV11-2 | CASSLFSYGGNTEAFF
TRBJ1-1 | TRBV4-2 | CASSRIQGRVNTEAFF
TRBJ1-6 | TRBV7-8 | CASSPSPLYNSPLHF